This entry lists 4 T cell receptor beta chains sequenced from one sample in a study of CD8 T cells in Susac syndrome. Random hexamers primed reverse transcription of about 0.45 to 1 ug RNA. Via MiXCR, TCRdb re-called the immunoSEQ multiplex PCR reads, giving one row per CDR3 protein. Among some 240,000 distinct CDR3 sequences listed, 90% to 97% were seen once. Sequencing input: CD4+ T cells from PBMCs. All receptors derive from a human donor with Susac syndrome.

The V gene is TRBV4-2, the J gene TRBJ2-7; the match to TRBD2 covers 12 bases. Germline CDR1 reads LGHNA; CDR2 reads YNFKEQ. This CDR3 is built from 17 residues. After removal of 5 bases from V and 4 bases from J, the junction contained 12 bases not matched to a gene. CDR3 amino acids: CASSALPTSGRSYEQYF. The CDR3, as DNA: TGTGCCAGCAGCGCTCTCCCTACTAGCGGGAGGTCGTACGAGCAGTACTTC.

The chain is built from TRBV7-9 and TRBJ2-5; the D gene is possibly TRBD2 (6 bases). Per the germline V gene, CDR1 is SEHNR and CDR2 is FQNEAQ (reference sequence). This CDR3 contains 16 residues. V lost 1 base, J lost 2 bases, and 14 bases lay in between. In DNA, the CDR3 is TGTGCCAGCAGCTTAGGGAGCGGGCCGTCTCAAGAGACCCAGTACTTC. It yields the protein CASSLGSGPSQETQYF.

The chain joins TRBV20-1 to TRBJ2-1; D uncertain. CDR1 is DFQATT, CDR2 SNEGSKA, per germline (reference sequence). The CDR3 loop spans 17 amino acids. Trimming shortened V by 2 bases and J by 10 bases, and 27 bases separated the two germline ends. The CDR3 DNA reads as TGCAGTGCTAGACCCCGCCCAATTTACGCCCCCACGCCCGAGCAGTTCTTC. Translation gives CSARPRPIYAPTPEQFF.

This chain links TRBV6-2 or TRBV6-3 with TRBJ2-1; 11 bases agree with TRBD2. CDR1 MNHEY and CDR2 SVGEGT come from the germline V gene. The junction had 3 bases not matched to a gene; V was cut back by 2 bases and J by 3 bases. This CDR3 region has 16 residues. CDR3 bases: TGTGCCAGCAGTTACGAGGGACTAGCGGACTACAATGAGCAGTTCTTC. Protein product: CASSYEGLADYNEQFF.